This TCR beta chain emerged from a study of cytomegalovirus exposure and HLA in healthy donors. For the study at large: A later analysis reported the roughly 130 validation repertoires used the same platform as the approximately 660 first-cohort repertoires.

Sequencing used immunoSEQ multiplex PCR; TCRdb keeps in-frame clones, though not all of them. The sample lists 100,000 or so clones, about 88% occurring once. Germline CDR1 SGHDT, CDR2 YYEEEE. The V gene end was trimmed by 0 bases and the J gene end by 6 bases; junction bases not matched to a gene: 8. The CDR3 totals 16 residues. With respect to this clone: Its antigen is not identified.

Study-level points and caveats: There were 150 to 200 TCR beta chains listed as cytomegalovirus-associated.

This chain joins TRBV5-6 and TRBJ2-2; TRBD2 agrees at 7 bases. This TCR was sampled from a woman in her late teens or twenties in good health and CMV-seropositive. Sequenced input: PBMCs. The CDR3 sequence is CASSLGRERAAGELFF. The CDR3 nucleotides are TGTGCCAGCAGCTTGGGGCGGGAGAGGGCCGCCGGGGAGCTGTTTTTT. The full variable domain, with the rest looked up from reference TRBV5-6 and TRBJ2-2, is DAGVTQSPTHLIKTRGQQVTLRCSPKSGHDTVSWYQQALGQGPQFIFQYYEEEERQRGNFPDRFSGHQFPNYSSELNVNALLLGDSALYLCASSLGRERAAGELFFGEGSRLTVL.